This entry lists 17 T cell receptor beta chains sequenced from one sample in a study of control samples from healthy donors and cancer patients. The data were produced by immunoSEQ multiplex PCR, yet TCRdb's version contains in-frame clones alone and is incomplete. The table includes some 150,000 clones, around 90% detected once. Source material: blood. All receptors come from a man aged 25 to 40 in good health.

The chain couples TRBV7-2 to TRBJ1-1; 7 nucleotides agree with TRBD1. CDR1 is SGHTA, CDR2 FQGNSA, per germline. The CDR3 contains 13 residues. V dropped 6 bases and J dropped 7; count of bases not matched to a gene: 8. The DNA for the CDR3 is TGTGCCAGCAGTCGGCTCGGGACAGTTGAAGCTTTCTTT. Amino acids: CASSRLGTVEAFF.

The DNA of the CDR3 is TGTGCCAGCAGACCACAGGAGTCCTATGGCTACACCTTC. It yields the protein CASRPQESYGYTF. The chain uses TRBV6-5 and TRBJ1-2, with D perhaps TRBD1 (5 bases). Germline-derived CDR1 and CDR2 are MNHEY and SVGAGI. CDR3 length equals 13 residues. V was pared by 6 bases and J by 4 bases, with 12 bases between.

V and J are TRBV10-3 and TRBJ1-1; no clear D. The CDR3 extends over 12 amino acids. From germline, CDR1 is ENHRY and CDR2 SYGVKD. The V end lost 0 bases, the J end lost 6 bases, and 5 bases lay between the germline ends. The CDR3: CAISESSSEAFF. CDR3 in DNA: TGTGCCATCAGTGAGTCGAGCTCTGAAGCTTTCTTT.

The chain couples TRBV5-1 to TRBJ1-4; possibly TRBD1 for D (6 bases). The germline CDR1 and CDR2 sequences are SGHRS and YFSETQ. V lost 2 bases to trimming and J lost 6 bases, with 14 bases between them. This CDR3 is built from 15 residues. The CDR3 here is CASSFVGNRDEKLFF. The CDR3 nucleotides are TGCGCCAGCAGCTTCGTGGGGAACAGGGATGAAAAACTGTTTTTT.

V usage is TRBV9 and J usage is TRBJ1-3; 7 bases map to TRBD1. J gave up 0 bases and V 4 bases, and 7 bases lay outside the gene matches. The CDR3 extends over 16 amino acids. The germline CDR1 and CDR2 sequences are SGDLS and YYNGEE. The CDR3 sequence is CASSSPRDSSGNTIYF. The CDR3 nucleotides read TGTGCCAGCAGCTCCCCCCGGGACAGCTCTGGAAACACCATATATTTT.

The sample holds one count of this clone. The chain uses TRBV3-1 (or the pseudogene TRBV3-2) and TRBJ2-1; 8 bases line up with TRBD2. This CDR3 region has 15 residues. In germline, CDR1 is LGHDT, CDR2 YNNKEL (reference sequence). V lost 0 bases, J lost 5 bases, and 3 bases stayed unmatched. CDR3 sequence: CASSQDAGGDNEQFF. Here the CDR3 DNA reads TGTGCCAGCAGCCAAGACGCGGGGGGAGACAATGAGCAGTTCTTC.

For this clone: This specimen includes other DNA sequences encoding the same CDR3. This sequence joins TRBV6-5 and TRBJ2-1, with D possibly matching TRBD2 (5 bases). Trimming shortened V by 6 bases and J by 0 bases, and 9 bases separated the two germline ends. Germline V gene lookup returns CDR1 MNHEY and CDR2 SVGAGI. The CDR3 runs to 14 residues. The CDR3 region is CASSLGSSYNEQFF. The CDR3 nucleotides read TGTGCCAGCAGCCTAGGGAGCTCCTACAATGAGCAGTTCTTC.

The chain employs TRBV7-7 and TRBJ2-3; D may be TRBD1 or TRBD2 (5 bases each). The CDR3 extends over 14 amino acids. Deletions cut 0 bases from V and 2 bases from J, with 6 bases between. Germline CDR1 is SSHAT and CDR2 is FNYEAQ (reference sequence). The CDR3 spells CASSLAGVTDTQYF. The CDR3 nucleotides read TGTGCCAGCAGCTTAGCGGGGGTCACAGATACGCAGTATTTT.

The gene calls are TRBV11-2 and TRBJ2-3, with 9 bases identical to TRBD1. The V gene end was trimmed by 10 bases and the J gene end by 2 bases; junction bases not matched to a gene: 7. The CDR3 is made up of 14 amino acids. CDR1 and CDR2 (germline): SGHAT, FQNNGV. The CDR3 nucleotides are TGTGCCAACAGAACAGGGGGCGTCACAGATACGCAGTATTTT. Translation: CANRTGGVTDTQYF.

This sequence joins TRBV27 and TRBJ2-7, with D unresolved. The CDR3 contains 15 residues. Germline V gives CDR1 MNHEY, CDR2 SMNVEV (reference sequence). V was pared by 3 bases and J by 3 bases, with 15 bases between. CDR3 nucleotide sequence: TGTGCCAGCAGTTTGGGTGGCGGTTACAGCTACGAGCAGTACTTC. Protein product: CASSLGGGYSYEQYF.

The chain joins TRBV19 to TRBJ2-3, with TRBD2 matching 9 bases. J lost 4 bases, V lost 5 bases, and 7 bases had no gene match. Per the germline V gene, CDR1 is LNHDA and CDR2 is SQIVND (reference sequence). The CDR3 has 15 amino acids. CDR3 coding DNA: TGTGCCAGTAGTTATGCGGGGGGGATGGCAGATACGCAGTATTTT. It yields the protein CASSYAGGMADTQYF.

V is TRBV5-4 and J is TRBJ1-2; D is unresolved. The CDR3 contains 14 residues. Looked up from germline, CDR1 is SGHNT and CDR2 is YYREEE (reference sequence). V lost 2 bases, J lost 0 bases, and 8 bases lay in between. The CDR3 DNA follows: TGTGCCAGCAGCTTTCCCCCCCCTAACTATGGCTACACCTTC. Protein product: CASSFPPPNYGYTF.

V is TRBV28 and J is TRBJ1-6; D possibly corresponds to TRBD1 (6 bases). Germline V lookup: CDR1 MDHEN, CDR2 SYDVKM. The CDR3 spans 16 residues. V lost 1 base and J 4 bases, leaving 11 bases between the germline ends. DNA of the CDR3: TGTGCCAGCAGTTTATCCCCCGGACAGTATAATTCACCCCTCCACTTT. It is translated as CASSLSPGQYNSPLHF. Supplemented by reference TRBV28 and TRBJ1-6, the full variable domain reads DVKVTQSSRYLVKRTGEKVFLECVQDMDHENMFWYRQDPGLGLRLIYFSYDVKMKEKGDIPEGYSVSREKKERFSLILESASTNQTSMYLCASSLSPGQYNSPLHFGNGTRLTVT.

This chain links TRBV7-6 with TRBJ1-3; D ambiguous. V lost 1 base to trimming and J lost 3 bases, with 16 bases between them. Germline CDR1 and CDR2: SGHVS and FNYEAQ. This CDR3 contains 17 residues. CDR3 residues: CASSLDFGTDFGNTIYF. For the CDR3, the DNA is TGTGCCAGCAGCTTAGACTTCGGCACGGATTTTGGAAACACCATATATTTT. Variable domain in full (rest from reference TRBV7-6 and TRBJ1-3): GAGVSQSPRYKVTKRGQDVALRCDPISGHVSLYWYRQALGQGPEFLTYFNYEAQQDKSGLPNDRFSAERPEGSISTLTIQRTEQRDSAMYRCASSLDFGTDFGNTIYFGEGSWLTVV.

The CDR3 sequence is CASSQALAGAYEQYF. CDR3 nucleotide sequence: TGTGCCAGCAGCCAAGCCCTAGCGGGGGCCTACGAGCAGTACTTC. The chain links TRBV4-2 to TRBJ2-7; 10 nucleotides agree with TRBD2. The CDR3 consists of 15 residues. The junction had 2 bases not matched to a gene; V was cut back by 1 base and J by 2 bases. CDR1 LGHNA and CDR2 YNFKEQ come from the germline V gene.

This chain links TRBV29-1 with TRBJ1-5; 7 nucleotides agree with TRBD1. After removal of 7 bases from V and 6 bases from J, the junction contained 3 bases not matched to a gene. This CDR3 comprises 11 residues. Germline CDR1 reads SQVTM; CDR2 reads ANQGSEA. The chain's CDR3 is CSARGGQPQHF. CDR3 nucleotides: TGCAGCGCCAGGGGGGGTCAGCCCCAGCATTTT.

The chain has TRBV28 and TRBJ2-2; D not resolved. With 6 bases removed from V and 4 bases from J, the gap between germline ends came to 12 bases. This CDR3 has 14 residues. CDR1 and CDR2 (germline): MDHEN, SYDVKM. CDR3 nucleotide sequence: TGTGCCAGCAGCCCTGGGCCGTCCACCGGGGAGCTGTTTTTT. Translating gives CASSPGPSTGELFF.